Below, 6 T cell receptor beta chains from the same sample are listed, as sequenced in a study of CD8+CD57+ T cells in acquired aplastic anemia. Using genomic DNA as the template, TCR beta VDJ and CDR3 profiling was carried out. In TCRdb, the reads were re-called with MiXCR into one record per CDR3 protein. The sample includes some 45,000 distinct CDR3 sequences, approximately 71% of them seen just once. The sequenced sample consisted of sorted CD4+, CD8+, or CD8+CD57+ T cells (not recorded which) from PBMCs. These receptors came from a human donor in good health, serving as a control.

The chain carries TRBV5-1 and TRBJ1-6, with a tentative D call TRBD1 (5 bases). Between the trimmed V and J ends, which lost 3 bases and 6 bases, there was a span of 10 bases. Germline V gene sequence: CDR1 SGHRS, CDR2 YFSETQ. The CDR3 consists of 14 residues. The CDR3 loop reads CASSSDSPNSPLHF. In DNA form, the CDR3 reads TGCGCCAGCAGCTCCGACAGCCCTAATTCACCCCTCCACTTT.

The chain combines TRBV7-9 with TRBJ2-7; possible D gene TRBD2, 5 bases. There are 13 residues in the CDR3. The germline CDR1 and CDR2 sequences are SEHNR and FQNEAQ (reference sequence). Trimming shortened V by 3 bases and J by 8 bases, and 14 bases separated the two germline ends. Here the CDR3 reads CASSFIEGEKQYF. The CDR3 bases are TGTGCCAGCAGCTTCATTGAGGGTGAGAAGCAGTACTTC.

J is TRBJ2-3 and V is TRBV7-2; 10 bases map to TRBD2. Trimming removed 9 bases from V and 2 bases from J; junction bases left unmatched: 2. Germline CDR1 is SGHTA and CDR2 is FQGNSA. The CDR3 loop spans 13 amino acids. The CDR3 DNA sequence: TGTGCCAGTGGACTAGCGGCCACAGATACGCAGTATTTT. Amino acids: CASGLAATDTQYF.

The J gene is TRBJ1-6, the V gene TRBV7-2, with TRBD1 as a possible D gene (5 bases). CDR1 SGHTA and CDR2 FQGNSA come from the germline V gene. Trimming removed 1 base at V and 10 bases at J, with 8 bases between. CDR3 length: 13 amino acids. The CDR3 sequence is CASSLGDDSPLHF. The CDR3 nucleotides read TGTGCCAGCAGCTTAGGGGACGACTCACCCCTCCACTTT. Full variable domain (rest looked up from reference TRBV7-2 and TRBJ1-6): GAGVSQSPSNKVTEKGKDVELRCDPISGHTALYWYRQSLGQGLEFLIYFQGNSAPDKSGLPSDRFSAERTGGSVSTLTIQRTQQEDSAVYLCASSLGDDSPLHFGNGTRLTVT.

The V gene is TRBV7-9, the J gene TRBJ2-7, with unresolved D. The CDR3 is 14 residues long. The V gene lost 5 bases and the J gene lost 3 bases, with 14 bases spanning the gap. Germline CDR1 and CDR2: SEHNR and FQNEAQ (reference sequence). CDR3 protein: CASSPPAHVYEQYF. The CDR3 region has the DNA TGTGCCAGCAGCCCCCCGGCACATGTCTACGAGCAGTACTTC.

The chain recombines TRBV19 with TRBJ1-3, with 8 nucleotides matching TRBD1. V trimming: 3 bases; J trimming: 2 bases; junction bases outside the gene matches: 3. CDR1 is LNHDA and CDR2 is SQIVND in the germline V gene (reference sequence). This CDR3 has 15 amino acids. In DNA, the CDR3 is TGTGCCAGTAGTATGCGCAGGGGGCCTGGAAACACCATATATTTT. Translating it yields CASSMRRGPGNTIYF.